Below are 24 T cell receptor beta chains sequenced from a single sample in a study of blood T cell repertoires in COVID-19. Sequencing was performed with immunoSEQ multiplex PCR; in TCRdb, only in-frame clones are kept and a portion is missing. In the table there are 88,000 or so clones, roughly 85% of which are singletons. Sequenced input: peripheral blood. The receptors were gathered from a man between 60 and 70 years old with acute or convalescent COVID-19.

The chain combines TRBV6-5 with TRBJ1-2, with D possibly matching TRBD1 (6 bases). Germline-derived CDR1 and CDR2 are MNHEY and SVGAGI. V dropped 10 bases and J dropped 1 base, with 16 bases sitting between them. The CDR3 runs 14 residues. CDR3 coding DNA: TGTGCCACCTTATCCGGGGGGCGTAACTATGGCTACACCTTC. Its translation: CATLSGGRNYGYTF.

The chain links TRBV24-1 to TRBJ1-5; no firm D call. The germline V gene encodes CDR1 KGHDR and CDR2 SFDVKD. V was pared by 0 bases and J by 5 bases, with 7 bases between. This CDR3 region has 14 residues. This chain's CDR3 is CATSDLYGHQPQHF. As DNA, the CDR3 is TGTGCCACCAGTGATTTGTATGGGCATCAGCCCCAGCATTTT.

J is TRBJ1-6 and V is TRBV11-1, with D perhaps matching TRBD1 (6 bases). CDR3 size: 15 residues. Per germline, CDR1 SGHAT and CDR2 FQDESV (reference sequence). The V gene lost 5 bases and the J gene lost 7 bases, with 15 bases spanning the gap. CDR3 DNA: TGTGCCAGCAGCGATAGCGGGGGCCAGAATTCACCCCTCCACTTT. Protein sequence: CASSDSGGQNSPLHF.

The V call is TRBV11-3, the J call TRBJ2-1; tentatively, D is TRBD2 (5 bases). Trimming took 5 bases from V and 0 from J, leaving 11 bases between them. Germline V gene lookup returns CDR1 SGHNT and CDR2 YENEEA. This CDR3 has 15 amino acids. CDR3 coding DNA: TGTGCCAGCAGCCCTAGTGGGAGCTCCTACAATGAGCAGTTCTTC. This codes for CASSPSGSSYNEQFF.

This chain uses TRBV19 with TRBJ2-7, with 7 bases aligning to TRBD1. There are 13 residues in the CDR3. The junction had 6 bases not matched to a gene; V was cut back by 4 bases and J by 6 bases. The germline gives CDR1 LNHDA, CDR2 SQIVND (reference sequence). CDR3 bases: TGTGCCAGTAGTAGAGGGACAGCGTCCGAGCAGTACTTC. Amino acids: CASSRGTASEQYF.

This clone was counted a single time. This rearrangement joins TRBV4-1 to TRBJ2-2; 12 nucleotides line up with TRBD1. V was clipped by 3 bases and J by 6 bases; unmatched bases: 8. Germline lookup yields CDR1 MGHRA and CDR2 YSYEKL. CDR3 length equals 17 residues. CDR3 bases: TGCGCCAGCAGCCACAAGCCGGGACAGGGGGCTGCCGGGGAGCTGTTTTTT. This codes for CASSHKPGQGAAGELFF.

This clone occurred once. The chain joins TRBV10-3 to TRBJ2-6, with D maybe TRBD1 (6 bases). CDR3 length: 18 amino acids. CDR1 ENHRY and CDR2 SYGVKD come from the germline V gene. Deletions cut 6 bases from V and 0 bases from J, with 18 bases between. CDR3 region: CAISGIRDITSGANVLTF. The DNA of the CDR3 is TGTGCCATCAGCGGGATCCGGGACATAACCTCTGGGGCCAACGTCCTGACTTTC.

The V gene is TRBV4-3, the J gene TRBJ2-2, with 7 bases lining up with TRBD2. With 4 bases clipped from V and 1 base from J, the junction kept 9 bases outside the gene matches. The CDR3 is 17 residues long. Germline CDR1 LGHNA, CDR2 YSLEER. The CDR3 here is CASSRKVQRGNTGELFF. The CDR3 bases are TGCGCCAGCAGCCGCAAGGTCCAGCGGGGGAACACCGGGGAGCTGTTTTTT.

The chain joins TRBV6-5 to TRBJ1-2, with TRBD1 matching over 8 bases. Germline lookup yields CDR1 MNHEY and CDR2 SVGAGI. V gave up 0 bases and J gave up 4 bases; unmatched junction bases: 4. This CDR3 has 15 residues. CDR3 region: CASSYSSGTGYGYTF. CDR3 bases: TGTGCCAGCAGTTACTCTTCCGGGACAGGCTATGGCTACACCTTC.

This sequence joins TRBV6-1 and TRBJ2-3; D not certain. Germline assignment: CDR1 MNHNS and CDR2 SASEGT. The CDR3 is 12 residues long. Trimming pared 2 bases from V and 6 bases from J, leaving 6 bases between. The CDR3 here is CASSEILDTQYF. In DNA form, the CDR3 reads TGTGCCAGCAGTGAAATCCTTGATACGCAGTATTTT.

This clone was counted a single time. The chain carries TRBV7-3 and TRBJ2-1; weak D call: TRBD1 (7 bases). Germline CDR1 and CDR2: SGHTA and FQGTGA. The CDR3 totals 16 residues. Trimming removed 5 bases from V and 1 base from J, with 15 bases in between. The CDR3 coding sequence is TGTGCCAGCAGCCCCCAGGGGGGCCTTTCCTACAATGAGCAGTTCTTC. It yields the protein CASSPQGGLSYNEQFF.

The chain is built from TRBV18 and TRBJ2-7; unclear D gene. This CDR3 region has 15 residues. Trimming stripped 0 bases from V and 5 bases from J, with 14 bases between. Germline V gene lookup returns CDR1 KGHSH and CDR2 LQKENI. The CDR3 DNA follows: TGTGCCAGCTCACCACCGTATCCGGGTCTCCACGAGCAGTACTTC. Protein product: CASSPPYPGLHEQYF. Looking up the rest from reference TRBV18 and TRBJ2-7 gives the full variable domain: NAGVMQNPRHLVRRRGQEARLRCSPMKGHSHVYWYRQLPEEGLKFMVYLQKENIIDESGMPKERFSAEFPKEGPSILRIQQVVRGDSAAYFCASSPPYPGLHEQYFGPGTRLTVT.

This sequence joins TRBV18 and TRBJ1-6; TRBD1 might be the D (6 bases). Germline loops: CDR1 KGHSH, CDR2 LQKENI. The CDR3 consists of 14 residues. The V gene lost 5 bases and the J gene lost 6 bases, with 11 bases spanning the gap. The CDR3 sequence is CASSGGASNSPLHF. The CDR3 bases are TGTGCCAGCTCAGGGGGCGCGAGTAATTCACCCCTCCACTTT.

The genes are TRBV5-5 and TRBJ2-7, with D possibly TRBD2 on 6 matching bases. This CDR3 has 16 residues. Germline CDR1 and CDR2: SGHKS and YYEKEE (reference sequence). The ends were cut back, 1 base at V and 0 bases at J, with 14 bases in the middle. The CDR3 reads CASSLRSQGGSYEQYF. The CDR3, as DNA: TGTGCCAGCAGCTTGCGGTCCCAGGGAGGCTCCTACGAGCAGTACTTC.

CDR3 nucleotide sequence: TGCAGTGCTAGTAGCAGTGGAGGGGACACTGAAGCTTTCTTT. Its protein is CSASSSGGDTEAFF. The chain uses TRBV20-1 and TRBJ1-1, with D maybe TRBD1 (5 bases). Trimming removed 3 bases from V and 3 bases from J, with 14 bases in between. The germline gives CDR1 DFQATT, CDR2 SNEGSKA (reference sequence). This CDR3 is built from 14 residues.

This chain links TRBV4-3 with TRBJ2-2; 10 bases line up with TRBD2. The CDR3 totals 17 residues. J gave up 5 bases and V 2 bases, and 8 bases lay outside the gene matches. The germline gives CDR1 LGHNA, CDR2 YSLEER. The CDR3 bases are TGCGCCAGCAGCCAAAAAGCACGGACTAGCGGAACCGGGGAGCTGTTTTTT. The encoded protein is CASSQKARTSGTGELFF.

V is TRBV5-1 and J is TRBJ2-3; maybe TRBD2 (6 bases). The CDR3 length is 14 residues. Per the germline V gene, CDR1 is SGHRS and CDR2 is YFSETQ. Between the trimmed V and J ends, which lost 6 bases and 8 bases, there was a span of 19 bases. CDR3: CASTDTASDGTQYF. CDR3 nucleotides: TGCGCCAGCACTGATACGGCTAGCGACGGTACGCAGTATTTT. The whole variable domain, remainder taken from reference TRBV5-1 and TRBJ2-3, is KAGVTQTPRYLIKTRGQQVTLSCSPISGHRSVSWYQQTPGQGLQFLFEYFSETQRNKGNFPGRFSGRQFSNSRSEMNVSTLELGDSALYLCASTDTASDGTQYFGPGTRLTVL.

V usage is TRBV20-1 and J usage is TRBJ2-7; TRBD2 is a possible D gene (6 bases). This CDR3 contains 15 residues. Germline V gene sequence: CDR1 DFQATT, CDR2 SNEGSKA (reference sequence). The V end lost 3 bases, the J end lost 0 bases, and 15 bases lay between the germline ends. CDR3 sequence (DNA): TGCAGTGCTAGTGGGCGGGACTTTAGCTCCTACGAGCAGTACTTC. Protein: CSASGRDFSSYEQYF.

The chain combines TRBV10-1 with TRBJ2-2; 10 bases fit TRBD2. Germline values: CDR1 WNHNN, CDR2 SYGVQD (reference sequence). The CDR3 contains 19 residues. Germline trimming cut 7 bases from V and 2 bases from J; bases unmatched to any gene: 16. The CDR3 nucleotides read TGCGCCAGCACCCTCCAGGGGGTAGCGGGGGGCCACAACACCGGGGAGCTGTTTTTT. This gives the protein CASTLQGVAGGHNTGELFF.

This chain links TRBV7-3 with TRBJ2-3; 10 positions match TRBD2. V was pared by 5 bases and J by 6 bases, with 8 bases of the junction left unmatched. The CDR3 extends over 15 amino acids. Germline values: CDR1 SGHTA, CDR2 FQGTGA. The DNA of the CDR3 is TGTGCCAGCAGCCGCAGCGGGGGGGCCTCGGATACGCAGTATTTT. Its protein is CASSRSGGASDTQYF.

V and J are TRBV4-1 and TRBJ2-1, with 7 bases matching TRBD2. This CDR3 contains 18 residues. V lost 4 bases to trimming and J lost 4 bases; unmatched junction nucleotides: 16. CDR1 and CDR2 (germline): MGHRA, YSYEKL. CDR3 region: CASSLIPSGGPLYNEQFF. DNA for the CDR3: TGCGCCAGCAGCCTCATCCCATCGGGGGGACCTTTATACAATGAGCAGTTCTTC.

The chain combines TRBV4-1 with TRBJ2-5; D is unclear. The CDR3 is 15 amino acids. The germline CDR1 and CDR2 sequences are MGHRA and YSYEKL. Trimming stripped 0 bases from V and 1 base from J, with 9 bases between. CDR3 nucleotide sequence: TGCGCCAGCAGCCAAGATCAGACTCCCCAAGAGACCCAGTACTTC. The encoded protein is CASSQDQTPQETQYF.

The rearrangement uses TRBV11-2 and TRBJ1-1; D is perhaps TRBD1 (5 bases). Germline V gene sequence: CDR1 SGHAT, CDR2 FQNNGV. CDR3 size: 14 residues. Trimming took off 5 bases at V and 2 bases at J, with 12 bases between the two ends. The chain's CDR3 is CASSAGGGNTEAFF. As DNA, the CDR3 is TGTGCCAGCAGCGCTGGGGGGGGAAACACTGAAGCTTTCTTT.

The genes are TRBV7-2 and TRBJ2-3, with TRBD2 as a possible D gene (6 bases). This CDR3 comprises 14 residues. Trimming took off 3 bases at V and 3 bases at J, with 10 bases between the two ends. In germline, CDR1 is SGHTA, CDR2 FQGNSA. The CDR3 bases are TGTGCCAGCAGCTTGGACCTAGCGACAGATACGCAGTATTTT. This gives the protein CASSLDLATDTQYF.